The 21 T cell receptor beta chains listed next were all sequenced from one sample in a study of blood T cells in healthy people across ages. A second PCR, run for roughly 7 to 12 cycles, used a sample-barcoded 5' primer plus a J-beta primer mix. TCRdb fed the 5' RACE reads into MiXCR, producing one record per CDR3 protein. The sample has 600,000 to 850,000 distinct CDR3 sequences, 20% to 25% seen once; the top ten hold under 9.5%. These sequences were also reported in another study, on T cells of mothers and their children.

What was sequenced was blood. The origin of the receptors is a boy between 5 and 17 years old in good health.

This chain joins TRBV29-1 and TRBJ2-5; no definite D call. The CDR3 spans 14 residues. Deletions cut 6 bases from V and 3 bases from J, with 17 bases between. Germline CDR1 reads SQVTM; CDR2 reads ANQGSEA. In nucleotides, the CDR3 is TGCAGCGTCCACCGAAAGTTAACCAAAGAGACCCAGTACTTC. As protein: CSVHRKLTKETQYF.

The genes are TRBV20-1 and TRBJ2-2; TRBD2 matches 11 bases. Germline lookup yields CDR1 DFQATT and CDR2 SNEGSKA (reference sequence). The ends lost 6 bases at V and 5 bases at J; junction bases unmatched: 17. The CDR3 sequence is 18 residues long. DNA for the CDR3: TGCAGTGCCAAAAAGCTACTAGCGGGAGCGATGGGTACCGGGGAGCTGTTTTTT. It translates to CSAKKLLAGAMGTGELFF.

The J gene is TRBJ2-2, the V gene TRBV12-3 or TRBV12-4; the D call may be TRBD1 or TRBD2 (6 bases each). V lost 2 bases and J lost 2, with 12 bases in between. This CDR3 has 16 amino acids. CDR3: CASSLWAGTNTGELFF. CDR3 in DNA: TGTGCCAGCAGTTTATGGGCGGGGACAAACACCGGGGAGCTGTTTTTT.

This clonotype came up many times. J is TRBJ2-3 and V is TRBV3-1, with D hard to call. Germline loops: CDR1 LGHDT, CDR2 YNNKEL (reference sequence). The V and J ends lost 6 bases and 2 bases respectively, with 6 bases between them. CDR3 size: 12 residues. The CDR3 DNA reads TGTGCCAGCAGGGCTCTCACAGATACGCAGTATTTT. Protein product: CASRALTDTQYF.

This clonotype was seen a few times. This chain links TRBV7-2 with TRBJ1-2; D remains unclear. Germline CDR1 is SGHTA and CDR2 is FQGNSA. V lost 2 bases and J lost 5, with 15 bases in between. There are 15 residues in the CDR3. This CDR3 reads CASSLIVSPSYGYTF. CDR3 sequence (DNA): TGTGCCAGCAGCTTAATCGTTTCCCCGAGTTATGGCTACACCTTC.

The chain carries TRBV10-3 and TRBJ1-6, with TRBD1 matching over 8 bases. The CDR3 extends over 14 amino acids. Germline V lookup: CDR1 ENHRY, CDR2 SYGVKD. Trimming at V came to 6 bases and at J to 10 bases, leaving 8 bases not matched to a gene. For the CDR3, the DNA is TGTGCCATCAGGCCGGCGACAGGGGACTCACCCCTCCACTTT. It codes for CAIRPATGDSPLHF.

This clonotype occurred a few times. The chain employs TRBV7-6 and TRBJ1-4; no firm D call. V lost 5 bases and J 3 bases, leaving 10 bases between the germline ends. Germline CDR1 SGHVS, CDR2 FNYEAQ. CDR3 length equals 14 residues. The DNA for the CDR3 is TGTGCCAGCAGCCGGGAGGCCTCTAATGAAAAACTGTTTTTT. Amino acid sequence: CASSREASNEKLFF.

This clonotype was seen more than once but under ten times. Germline and junction disagree at one end, which may indicate a read error. The chain recombines TRBV5-1 with TRBJ2-5; TRBD1 matches 7 bases. The germline CDR1 and CDR2 sequences are SGHRS and YFSETQ. This CDR3 comprises 14 residues. CDR3 amino acids: CASSLSTGKEAQYF. CDR3 bases: TGCGCCAGCAGCCTGTCGACAGGGAAAGAGGCCCAGTACTTC. Variable domain in full (rest from reference TRBV5-1 and TRBJ2-5): KAGVTQTPRYLIKTRGQQVTLSCSPISGHRSVSWYQQTPGQGLQFLFEYFSETQRNKGNFPGRFSGRQFSNSRSEMNVSTLELGDSALYLCASSLSTGKEAQYFGPGTRLLVL.

This clonotype was detected only a few times. This chain uses TRBV12-3 or TRBV12-4 with TRBJ2-7; 9 bases agree with TRBD1. CDR3 length equals 16 residues. The trim removed 6 bases at V and 6 bases at J, leaving 15 bases unmatched. CDR3 DNA sequence: TGTGCCAGCAGCCGAACCCTTGGGGGGACAGGGCCCGAGCAGTACTTC. It is translated as CASSRTLGGTGPEQYF.

Only a few counts were recorded for this clonotype. This rearrangement joins TRBV5-1 to TRBJ2-6, with a tentative D call TRBD2 (5 bases). CDR3 size: 18 residues. Germline loops: CDR1 SGHRS, CDR2 YFSETQ. The germline V and J ends were trimmed by 0 bases and 0 bases, with 13 bases remaining between them. CDR3 region: CASSLAGVLRSGANVLTF. The DNA for the CDR3 is TGCGCCAGCAGCTTGGCCGGGGTACTACGCTCTGGGGCCAACGTCCTGACTTTC. Supplemented by reference TRBV5-1 and TRBJ2-6, the full variable domain reads KAGVTQTPRYLIKTRGQQVTLSCSPISGHRSVSWYQQTPGQGLQFLFEYFSETQRNKGNFPGRFSGRQFSNSRSEMNVSTLELGDSALYLCASSLAGVLRSGANVLTFGAGSRLTVL.

This clonotype was observed a handful of times. The chain joins TRBV7-2 to TRBJ2-1, with 16 bases fitting TRBD2. Germline V gene sequence: CDR1 SGHTA, CDR2 FQGNSA. The CDR3 runs 18 residues. Losses at the gene ends were 1 base for V and 6 bases for J; bases not matched to a gene: 6. The CDR3 here is CASSLVGLAGGPGNEQFF. CDR3 nucleotides: TGTGCCAGCAGCTTAGTGGGACTAGCGGGAGGGCCGGGCAATGAGCAGTTCTTC.

This clonotype was seen a handful of times. This chain connects TRBV4-1 to TRBJ2-7, with TRBD2 matching 7 bases. Germline CDR1 and CDR2: MGHRA and YSYEKL. The trim removed 2 bases at V and 2 bases at J, leaving 6 bases unmatched. CDR3 length: 15 amino acids. The CDR3: CASSQQWRETYEQYF. The CDR3 DNA reads as TGCGCCAGCAGCCAACAATGGCGGGAGACCTACGAGCAGTACTTC.

The sample holds many counts of this clonotype. The chain has TRBV3-1 and TRBJ2-7; the D is unclear. V was shortened by 4 bases and J by 5 bases, with 9 bases between the two germline ends. The CDR3 totals 12 residues. CDR1 LGHDT and CDR2 YNNKEL come from the germline V gene (reference sequence). The CDR3 DNA sequence: TGTGCCAGCAGCCTGGGTCCAAACGAGCAGTACTTC. Protein sequence: CASSLGPNEQYF.

The chain carries TRBV28 and TRBJ2-7, with 7 bases aligning to TRBD1. Germline assignment: CDR1 MDHEN and CDR2 SYDVKM. V lost 5 bases and J lost 3; bases outside the gene matches: 10. This CDR3 region has 15 residues. DNA of the CDR3: TGTGCCAGCAGTCTCGGACAGGAATCACGCTACGAGCAGTACTTC. Encoded protein: CASSLGQESRYEQYF. The variable domain in full, completed from reference TRBV28 and TRBJ2-7, reads DVKVTQSSRYLVKRTGEKVFLECVQDMDHENMFWYRQDPGLGLRLIYFSYDVKMKEKGDIPEGYSVSREKKERFSLILESASTNQTSMYLCASSLGQESRYEQYFGPGTRLTVT.

This clonotype appeared a few times. The chain is built from TRBV19 and TRBJ2-5; D is unclear. From germline, CDR1 is LNHDA and CDR2 SQIVND (reference sequence). This CDR3 comprises 11 residues. The V end lost 7 bases, the J end lost 5 bases, and 8 bases lay between the germline ends. The CDR3 here is CASTHRETQYF. CDR3 sequence (DNA): TGTGCCAGTACCCACCGGGAGACCCAGTACTTC.

V gene TRBV27 combines with J gene TRBJ2-5, with 8 bases lining up with TRBD2. The CDR3 contains 15 residues. Germline V gives CDR1 MNHEY, CDR2 SMNVEV (reference sequence). V lost 3 bases and J lost 1; bases outside the gene matches: 4. CDR3 loop: CASSFGGRSQETQYF. The CDR3 DNA follows: TGTGCCAGCAGTTTTGGCGGGAGGTCCCAAGAGACCCAGTACTTC.

J is TRBJ2-5 and V is TRBV7-6, with D perhaps TRBD2 (6 bases). V shed 2 bases and J shed 1 base, with 11 bases lying between them. From germline, CDR1 is SGHVS and CDR2 FNYEAQ. The CDR3 is made up of 15 amino acids. The CDR3 here is CASSLKDYLQETQYF. CDR3 DNA: TGTGCCAGCAGCTTAAAGGACTACCTCCAAGAGACCCAGTACTTC. Supplemented by reference TRBV7-6 and TRBJ2-5, the full variable domain reads GAGVSQSPRYKVTKRGQDVALRCDPISGHVSLYWYRQALGQGPEFLTYFNYEAQQDKSGLPNDRFSAERPEGSISTLTIQRTEQRDSAMYRCASSLKDYLQETQYFGPGTRLLVL.

This clonotype has just one count. This chain uses TRBV20-1 with TRBJ1-4; 7 bases line up with TRBD1. The CDR3 is 16 residues long. V lost 2 bases and J lost 0; bases outside the gene matches: 6. CDR1 and CDR2 (germline): DFQATT, SNEGSKA (reference sequence). CDR3 in amino acids: CSARPGTAATNEKLFF. The CDR3 DNA follows: TGCAGTGCTAGACCCGGGACAGCAGCAACTAATGAAAAACTGTTTTTT.

The chain links TRBV29-1 to TRBJ2-5, with 9 positions matching TRBD2. TRBJ2-7 explains the end of the DNA better; the J call may be wrong. The V gene's germline CDR1 is SQVTM and CDR2 ANQGSEA. The CDR3 runs 13 residues. The CDR3 sequence is CSVALAGNYEQYF. DNA of the CDR3: TGCAGCGTTGCCCTAGCGGGAAACTACGAGCAGTACTTC.

The V and J genes are TRBV14 and TRBJ2-1, with TRBD2 identical over 7 bases. There are 16 residues in the CDR3. Unmatched junction bases numbered 7, after V lost 1 base and J lost 4 bases. CDR1 and CDR2 (germline): SGHDN, FVKESK. The CDR3 is CASSQGVGGRYNEQFF. CDR3 DNA sequence: TGTGCCAGCAGCCAAGGCGTGGGGGGGAGGTACAATGAGCAGTTCTTC.

This clonotype was detected only a few times. V gene TRBV12-3 or TRBV12-4 combines with J gene TRBJ1-2, with a tentative D call TRBD1 (6 bases). CDR3 length equals 12 residues. Between the trimmed V and J ends, which lost 6 bases and 8 bases, there was a span of 13 bases. The CDR3 DNA follows: TGTGCCAGCAGCCCCTTCAGGGGCGGCTACACCTTC. Its translation is CASSPFRGGYTF.